Listed below are T cell receptor beta chains from one sample, sequenced in a study of blood T cell repertoires in COVID-19. The table came from immunoSEQ multiplex PCR; TCRdb's copy has only in-frame clones and leaves some out. This table has fewer than 150,000 clones, more than 70% appearing once. Sequencing was carried out using peripheral blood. The source of these receptors is a man aged 50 to 60 with active or convalescent COVID-19. CDR3s include the opening cysteine and the closing phenylalanine or tryptophan. A D gene is named only where the DNA matches it firmly. Clone size is shown for a subset of rows, as once, few, many or a class of expanded clone.

NA | TRBJ2-7 | TRBV9 | NA | CARGTGRGTYEQYF | TGTGCCAGGGGAACAGGGAGGGGAACCTACGAGCAGTACTTC
NA | TRBJ2-7 | TRBV7-2 | TRBD1 | CASSGRDREAYEQYF | TGTGCCAGCAGCGGTCGGGACAGGGAGGCCTACGAGCAGTACTTC
NA | TRBJ2-7 | TRBV30 | NA | CAWSLGASPYEQYF | TGTGCCTGGAGTCTAGGAGCCTCTCCTTACGAGCAGTACTTC
NA | TRBJ2-5 | TRBV24-1 | TRBD1 | CATSEGQGRIRETQYF | TGTGCCACCAGTGAGGGACAGGGGAGGATTCGGGAGACCCAGTACTTC
NA | TRBJ2-1 | TRBV24-1 | NA | CATSRGGTLRREQFF | TGTGCCACCAGTCGGGGCGGGACGTTGAGGCGAGAGCAGTTCTTC
NA | TRBJ2-7 | TRBV6-6 | TRBD1 | CASSDRGLAQQYF | TGTGCCAGCAGTGACAGGGGGCTAGCCCAGCAGTACTTC
NA | TRBJ1-1 | TRBV7-9 | NA | CASSLGTGKNTEAFF | TGTGCCAGCAGCTTAGGTACAGGAAAGAACACTGAAGCTTTCTTT
NA | TRBJ1-2 | TRBV27 | TRBD1 | CASSGTANYGYTF | TGTGCCAGCAGCGGGACAGCTAACTATGGCTACACCTTC
NA | TRBJ2-1 | TRBV19 | NA | CASSITTGSYNEQFF | TGTGCCAGTAGTATAACCACAGGGTCCTACAATGAGCAGTTCTTC
NA | TRBJ1-5 | TRBV12-3/TRBV12-4 | NA | CASSPGGYQPQHF | TGTGCCAGCAGCCCGGGGGGTTATCAGCCCCAGCATTTT
NA | TRBJ2-5 | TRBV2 | TRBD2 | CASSSTSGKETQYF | TGTGCCAGCAGTTCAACTAGCGGGAAAGAGACCCAGTACTTC
few | TRBJ1-5 | TRBV7-9 | NA | CASSLAHGGSNQPQHF | TGTGCCAGCAGCTTAGCGCATGGAGGTAGCAATCAGCCCCAGCATTTT
NA | TRBJ2-4 | TRBV7-9 | NA | CASSQIGTKNIQYF | TGTGCCAGCAGCCAAATCGGGACCAAAAACATTCAGTACTTC
NA | TRBJ2-1 | TRBV6-5 | TRBD1 | CASRSTGNSYNEQFF | TGTGCCAGCAGGTCGACAGGGAACTCCTACAATGAGCAGTTCTTC
few | TRBJ2-2 | TRBV2 | TRBD2 | CASAGLNTGELFF | TGTGCCAGTGCGGGACTAAACACCGGGGAGCTGTTTTTT
NA | TRBJ1-2 | TRBV28 | TRBD1 | CASWTGYGYTF | TGTGCCAGCTGGACAGGGTATGGCTACACCTTC
NA | TRBJ2-2 | TRBV25-1 | NA | CASSDHVQGWTGELFF | TGTGCCAGCAGTGACCACGTGCAGGGGTGGACCGGGGAGCTGTTTTTT
NA | TRBJ1-6 | TRBV6-5 | NA | CASRYDSTQSPLHF | TGTGCCAGCAGATACGACAGTACCCAGTCACCCCTCCACTTT
NA | TRBJ2-7 | TRBV6-1 | TRBD2 | CASSDVGGRAGEYEQYF | TGTGCCAGCAGTGACGTTGGCGGGAGGGCCGGCGAATACGAGCAGTACTTC
NA | TRBJ2-5 | TRBV7-8 | TRBD2 | CASSLTSGLAVETQYF | TGTGCCAGCAGCTTAACTAGCGGCTTAGCCGTAGAGACCCAGTACTTC
NA | TRBJ2-2 | TRBV9 | TRBD2 | CASSVGGSAGVGGELFF | TGTGCCAGCAGCGTTGGTGGGTCAGCGGGAGTCGGCGGGGAGCTGTTTTTT
NA | TRBJ2-2 | TRBV7-3 | NA | CASSLRQRSNTGELFF | TGTGCCAGCAGCTTAAGGCAGCGCTCGAACACCGGGGAGCTGTTTTTT
NA | TRBJ2-1 | TRBV24-1 | TRBD1 | CATSEPGGSSYNEQFF | TGTGCCACCAGTGAACCAGGGGGAAGCTCCTACAATGAGCAGTTCTTC
NA | TRBJ1-1 | TRBV4-2 | TRBD1 | CASSPSRGQIEAFF | TGTGCCAGCAGCCCTAGCAGGGGGCAAATTGAAGCTTTCTTT
NA | TRBJ1-1 | TRBV6-2/TRBV6-3 | NA | CASSYKRNTEAFF | TGTGCCAGCAGTTACAAGAGGAACACTGAAGCTTTCTTT
once | TRBJ2-1 | TRBV7-9 | NA | CASSSGNEQFF | TGTGCCAGCAGCTCCGGTAATGAGCAGTTCTTC
NA | TRBJ1-5 | TRBV19 | NA | CASSSTGLSNQPQHF | TGTGCCAGTAGTTCAACAGGGTTGAGCAATCAGCCCCAGCATTTT
NA | TRBJ2-2 | TRBV6-1 | TRBD1 | CASSGTGANTGELFF | TGTGCCAGCAGCGGGACAGGGGCGAACACCGGGGAGCTGTTTTTT
NA | TRBJ2-7 | TRBV27 | NA | CASRFSSANYEQYF | TGTGCCAGCAGGTTCTCTAGCGCGAATTACGAGCAGTACTTC